This T cell receptor (beta chain) is from a study of blood T cell repertoires in COVID-19. Produced via immunoSEQ multiplex PCR; TCRdb's table is partial and in-frame only. The repertoire consists of about 200,000 clones, with roughly 86% occurring once and the leading ten covering 5% to 7%. This clone was recorded only once. The CDR3 has 12 residues. With 4 bases removed from V and 2 bases from J, the gap between germline ends came to 6 bases. Germline V CDR1 and CDR2: MNHEY, SVGAGI. What was sequenced was PBMCs or T cells enriched from blood (not recorded which). This sequence was found in a man aged 40-49 years with acute COVID-19. The rearrangement joins TRBV6-5 to TRBJ2-7; the D is unclear. CDR3 nucleotide sequence: TGTGCCAGCAGTTCCGTTCCCTACGAGCAGTACTTC. Protein sequence: CASSSVPYEQYF.